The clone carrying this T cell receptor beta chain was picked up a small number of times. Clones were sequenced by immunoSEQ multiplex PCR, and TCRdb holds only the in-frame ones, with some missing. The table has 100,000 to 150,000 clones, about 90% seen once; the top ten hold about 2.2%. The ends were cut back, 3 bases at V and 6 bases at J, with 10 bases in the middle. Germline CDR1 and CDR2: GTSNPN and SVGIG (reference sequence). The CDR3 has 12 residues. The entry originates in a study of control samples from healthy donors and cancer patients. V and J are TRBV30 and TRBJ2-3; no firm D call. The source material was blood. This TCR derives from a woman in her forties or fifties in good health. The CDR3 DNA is TGTGCCTGGAGGCCTTTGCTTGATACGCAGTATTTT. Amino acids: CAWRPLLDTQYF.